This note documents a single TCR beta chain sequence. The sample belongs to a study of blood T cells in healthy people across ages. A J-beta primer mix and a sample-barcoded 5' primer were used in a second PCR of about 6 to 12 cycles. All samples gave at least 2.5 million CDR3-containing paired-end reads. MiXCR, run by TCRdb on the 5' RACE reads, gives a single entry per CDR3 protein. The sample contains roughly 640,000 distinct CDR3 sequences, 25% to 30% of which appear only once. The TCR was taken from an elderly woman in good health. The sample was blood.

The CDR3 DNA is TGTGCCACCTCCTATACAGTGAACGGCTTAAAGTTCTTC. This sequence encodes CATSYTVNGLKFF. The chain is built from TRBV24-1 and TRBJ2-1; D remains ambiguous. The CDR3 covers 13 residues. The V end was cut by 9 bases, the J end by 14 bases, with 22 bases between. The germline V gene encodes CDR1 KGHDR and CDR2 SFDVKD.